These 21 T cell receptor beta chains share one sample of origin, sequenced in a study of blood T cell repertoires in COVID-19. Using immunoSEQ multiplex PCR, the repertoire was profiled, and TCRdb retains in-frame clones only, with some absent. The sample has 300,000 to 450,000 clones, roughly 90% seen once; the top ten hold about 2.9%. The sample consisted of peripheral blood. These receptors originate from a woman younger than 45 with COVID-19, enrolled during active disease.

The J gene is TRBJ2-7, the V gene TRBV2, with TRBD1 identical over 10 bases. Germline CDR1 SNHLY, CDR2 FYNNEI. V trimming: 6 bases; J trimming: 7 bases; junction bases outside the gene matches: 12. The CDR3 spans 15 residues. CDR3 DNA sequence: TGTGCCAGCAGAGGAGGGACAGGGGCCGTTAGGGAGCAGTACTTC. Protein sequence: CASRGGTGAVREQYF.

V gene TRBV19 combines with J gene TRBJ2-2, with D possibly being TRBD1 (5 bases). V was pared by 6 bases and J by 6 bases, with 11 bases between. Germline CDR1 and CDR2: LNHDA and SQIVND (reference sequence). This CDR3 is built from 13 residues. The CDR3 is CASSLQGSGELFF. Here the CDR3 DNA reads TGTGCCAGTAGCCTCCAGGGATCCGGGGAGCTGTTTTTT.

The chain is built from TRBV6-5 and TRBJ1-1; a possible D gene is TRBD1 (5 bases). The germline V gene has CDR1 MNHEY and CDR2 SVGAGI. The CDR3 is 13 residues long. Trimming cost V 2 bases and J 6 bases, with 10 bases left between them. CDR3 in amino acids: CASSYAGRAEAFF. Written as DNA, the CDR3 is TGTGCCAGCAGTTACGCCGGCAGGGCTGAAGCTTTCTTT.

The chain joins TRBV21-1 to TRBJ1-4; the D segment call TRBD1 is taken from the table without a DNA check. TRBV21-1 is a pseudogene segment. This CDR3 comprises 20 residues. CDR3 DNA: TGTGCCAGCAGCTTGGGAACCGGGACAGGGTGTATGGTTGCTAATGAAAAACTGTTTTTT. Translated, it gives CASSLGTGTGCMVANEKLFF.

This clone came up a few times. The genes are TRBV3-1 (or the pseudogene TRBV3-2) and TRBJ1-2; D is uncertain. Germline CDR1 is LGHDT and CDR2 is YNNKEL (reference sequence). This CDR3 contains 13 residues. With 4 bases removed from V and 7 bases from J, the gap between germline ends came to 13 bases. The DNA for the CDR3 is TGTGCCAGCAGCCGTGCGGGTTCTGGTGGCTACACCTTC. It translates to CASSRAGSGGYTF.

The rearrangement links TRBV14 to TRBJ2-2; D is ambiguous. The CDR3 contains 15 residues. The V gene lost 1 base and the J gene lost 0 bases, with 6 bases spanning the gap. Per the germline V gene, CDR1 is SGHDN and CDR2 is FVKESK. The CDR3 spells CASSQVPSNTGELFF. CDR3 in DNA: TGTGCCAGCAGCCAAGTTCCTTCGAACACCGGGGAGCTGTTTTTT.

The CDR3 here is CSASHRGGTQYF. The CDR3 DNA sequence: TGCAGTGCTAGTCACAGGGGAGGGACCCAGTACTTC. The chain is built from TRBV20-1 and TRBJ2-5, with D possibly matching TRBD1 (7 bases). The CDR3 runs to 12 residues. Trimming left V 3 bases short and J 7 bases short, with 12 bases between. CDR1 is DFQATT and CDR2 is SNEGSKA in the germline V gene (reference sequence).

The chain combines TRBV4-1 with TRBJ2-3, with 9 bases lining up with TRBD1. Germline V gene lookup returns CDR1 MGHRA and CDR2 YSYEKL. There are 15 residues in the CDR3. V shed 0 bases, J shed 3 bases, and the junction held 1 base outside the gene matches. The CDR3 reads CASSQEGQGTDTQYF. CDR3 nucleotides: TGCGCCAGCAGCCAAGAAGGACAGGGGACAGATACGCAGTATTTT.

The CDR3 region is CASSIGTGGRTYF. The CDR3 region has the DNA TGCGCCAGCAGCATCGGGACAGGGGGCAGGACCTACTTC. The chain recombines TRBV5-1 with TRBJ2-7, with TRBD1 matching 12 bases. The CDR3 has 13 amino acids. The ends lost 4 bases at V and 13 bases at J; junction bases unmatched: 9. The germline CDR1 and CDR2 sequences are SGHRS and YFSETQ.

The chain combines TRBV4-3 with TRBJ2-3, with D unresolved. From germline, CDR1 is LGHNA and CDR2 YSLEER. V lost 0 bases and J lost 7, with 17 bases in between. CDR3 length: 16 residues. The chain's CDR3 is CASSQDSGLSSNTQYF. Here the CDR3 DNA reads TGCGCCAGCAGCCAAGATTCGGGTCTTTCATCAAATACGCAGTATTTT.

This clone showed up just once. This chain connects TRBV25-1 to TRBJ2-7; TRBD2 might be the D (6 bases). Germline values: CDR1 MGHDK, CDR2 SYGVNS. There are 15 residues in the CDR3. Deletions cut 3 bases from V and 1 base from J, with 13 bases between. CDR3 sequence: CASSERRGQSYEQYV. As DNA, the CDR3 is TGTGCCAGCAGTGAGCGGAGGGGCCAATCCTACGAGCAGTACGTC.

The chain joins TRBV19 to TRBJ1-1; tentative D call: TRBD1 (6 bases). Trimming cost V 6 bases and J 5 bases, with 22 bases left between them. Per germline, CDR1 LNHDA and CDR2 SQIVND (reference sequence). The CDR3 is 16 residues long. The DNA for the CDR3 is TGTGCCAGTAGAGCCGGGACAAAACGTGTGGGGACTGAAGCTTTCTTT. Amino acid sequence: CASRAGTKRVGTEAFF.

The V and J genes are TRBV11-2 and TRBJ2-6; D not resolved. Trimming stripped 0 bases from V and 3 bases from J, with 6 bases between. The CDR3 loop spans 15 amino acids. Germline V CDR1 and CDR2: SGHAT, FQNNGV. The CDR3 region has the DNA TGTGCCAGCAGCTTAGAAGTAGTTGGGGCCAACGTCCTGACTTTC. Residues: CASSLEVVGANVLTF.

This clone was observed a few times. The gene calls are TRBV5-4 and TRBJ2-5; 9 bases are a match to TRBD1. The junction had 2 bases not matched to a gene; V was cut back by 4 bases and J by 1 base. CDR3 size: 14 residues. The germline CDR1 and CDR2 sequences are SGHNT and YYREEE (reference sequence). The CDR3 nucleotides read TGTGCCAGCAGCCCGGGACAGGGCCAAGAGACCCAGTACTTC. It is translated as CASSPGQGQETQYF.

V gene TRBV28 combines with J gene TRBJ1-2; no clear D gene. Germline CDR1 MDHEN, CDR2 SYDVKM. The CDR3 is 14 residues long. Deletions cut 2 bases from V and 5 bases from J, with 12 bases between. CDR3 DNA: TGTGCCAGCAGTTTACGAGGGTCTGGTTATGGCTACACCTTC. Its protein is CASSLRGSGYGYTF.

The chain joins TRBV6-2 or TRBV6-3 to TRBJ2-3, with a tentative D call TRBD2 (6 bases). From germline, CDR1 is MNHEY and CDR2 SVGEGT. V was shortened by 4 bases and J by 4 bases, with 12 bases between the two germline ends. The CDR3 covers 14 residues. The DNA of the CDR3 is TGTGCCAGCAGTTCGAGGACTACGGCAGATACGCAGTATTTT. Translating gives CASSSRTTADTQYF.

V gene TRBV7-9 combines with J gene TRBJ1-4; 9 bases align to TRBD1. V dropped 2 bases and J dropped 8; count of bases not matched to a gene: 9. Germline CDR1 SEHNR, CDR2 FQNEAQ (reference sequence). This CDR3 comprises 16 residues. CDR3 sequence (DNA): TGTGCCAGCAGCTTAAGGGTCGGGACAGGGAACGAAAAACTGTTTTTT. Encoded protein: CASSLRVGTGNEKLFF.

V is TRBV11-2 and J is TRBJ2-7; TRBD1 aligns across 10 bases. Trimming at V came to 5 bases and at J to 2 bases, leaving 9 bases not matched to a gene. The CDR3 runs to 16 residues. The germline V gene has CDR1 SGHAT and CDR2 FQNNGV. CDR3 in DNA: TGTGCCAGCAGCCCTTCCGGGACAGGGGTGGCCTACGAGCAGTACTTC. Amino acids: CASSPSGTGVAYEQYF.

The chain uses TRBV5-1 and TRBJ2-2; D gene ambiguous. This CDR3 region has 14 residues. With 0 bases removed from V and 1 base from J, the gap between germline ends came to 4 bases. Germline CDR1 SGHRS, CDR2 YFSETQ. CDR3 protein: CASSLAENTGELFF. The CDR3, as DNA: TGCGCCAGCAGCTTGGCAGAGAACACCGGGGAGCTGTTTTTT.

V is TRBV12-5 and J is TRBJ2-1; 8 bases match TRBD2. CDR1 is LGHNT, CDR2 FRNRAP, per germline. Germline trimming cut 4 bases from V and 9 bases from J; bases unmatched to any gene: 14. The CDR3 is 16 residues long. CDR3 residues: CASGWPPTGGRLEQFF. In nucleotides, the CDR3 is TGTGCTAGTGGTTGGCCCCCAACGGGAGGGCGTCTTGAGCAGTTCTTC.

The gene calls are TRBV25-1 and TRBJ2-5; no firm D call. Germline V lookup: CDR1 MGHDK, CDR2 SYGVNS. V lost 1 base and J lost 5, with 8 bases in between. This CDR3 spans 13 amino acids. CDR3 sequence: CASSESPSETQYF. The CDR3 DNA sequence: TGTGCCAGCAGTGAATCCCCCTCGGAGACCCAGTACTTC.